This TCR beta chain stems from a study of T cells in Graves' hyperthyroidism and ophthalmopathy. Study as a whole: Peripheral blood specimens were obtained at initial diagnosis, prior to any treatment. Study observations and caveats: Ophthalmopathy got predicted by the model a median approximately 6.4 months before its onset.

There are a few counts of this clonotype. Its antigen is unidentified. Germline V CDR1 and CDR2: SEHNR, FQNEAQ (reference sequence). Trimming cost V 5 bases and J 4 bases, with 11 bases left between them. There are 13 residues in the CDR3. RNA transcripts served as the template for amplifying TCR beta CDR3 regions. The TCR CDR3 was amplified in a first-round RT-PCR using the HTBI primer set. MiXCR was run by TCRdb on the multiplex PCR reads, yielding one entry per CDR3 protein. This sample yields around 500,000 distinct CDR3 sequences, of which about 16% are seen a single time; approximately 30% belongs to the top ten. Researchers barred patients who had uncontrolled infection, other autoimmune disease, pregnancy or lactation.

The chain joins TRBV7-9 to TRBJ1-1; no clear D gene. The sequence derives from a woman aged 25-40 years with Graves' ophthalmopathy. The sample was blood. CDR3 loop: CASSRGGVTEAFF. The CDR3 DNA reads TGTGCCAGCAGCCGAGGAGGCGTCACTGAAGCTTTCTTT.